A single T cell receptor beta chain is shown here with its context. These data come from a study of blood T cell repertoires in COVID-19. Turning to the study itself: Samples taken during acute and convalescent COVID-19 were collected in the United States, Italy and Spain. From T cells, B-cell-depleted T cells, or PBMCs came the material, which was cDNA or gDNA.

In the authors' methods: The assay estimated nucleated cells by amplifying reference gene primers. Repertoires were generated with immunoSEQ multiplex PCR, while TCRdb's copy carries only in-frame clones and drops some. Clonal size and the V and J genes are those of that table, whereas D and trimming came from the DNA. The data show 200,000 to 250,000 clones, approximately 84% seen once. The sequencing sample was made of peripheral blood. The receptor comes from a woman between 45 and 65 years old with active or convalescent COVID-19.

CDR3 sequence (DNA): TGTGCCAGCAGCCTCCGACAGGGAACAGATACGCAGTATTTT. It is translated as CASSLRQGTDTQYF. This chain links TRBV7-3 with TRBJ2-3, with 7 bases aligning to TRBD1. V dropped 5 bases and J dropped 3; count of bases not matched to a gene: 5. Germline values: CDR1 SGHTA, CDR2 FQGTGA. The CDR3 loop spans 14 amino acids.